Following are 9 T cell receptor beta chains from one sample sequenced in a study of Tregs in tolerant kidney transplant recipients. The repertoire was sequenced with immunoSEQ multiplex PCR; TCRdb's copy has only in-frame clones and lacks some. This sample carries 110,000 or so clones, about 90% of them seen once, and the ten largest clones take roughly 0.63%. The specimen sequenced was CD4+ T cells from blood. Receptors were obtained from a human donor in good health.

This clone has only a few counts. J is TRBJ1-5 and V is TRBV19, with 8 bases matching TRBD1. The CDR3 loop spans 13 amino acids. Unmatched junction bases numbered 4, after V lost 5 bases and J lost 7 bases. Looked up from germline, CDR1 is LNHDA and CDR2 is SQIVND (reference sequence). CDR3 nucleotides: TGTGCCAGTAGTGCCAGGGGGCAGCAGCCCCAGCATTTT. Protein sequence: CASSARGQQPQHF.

The chain combines TRBV5-1 with TRBJ1-5; D remains ambiguous. This CDR3 spans 15 amino acids. From germline, CDR1 is SGHRS and CDR2 YFSETQ. The V end was cut by 4 bases, the J end by 7 bases, with 18 bases between. The CDR3 DNA sequence: TGCGCCAGCAGCCCCGGGCTCCAAGGAGGGCAGCCCCAGCATTTT. Translated, it gives CASSPGLQGGQPQHF.

The rearrangement uses TRBV6-5 and TRBJ1-5; 7 positions match TRBD1. The CDR3 is 14 amino acids. V was pared by 6 bases and J by 2 bases, with 4 bases of the junction left unmatched. The germline gives CDR1 MNHEY, CDR2 SVGAGI. As DNA, the CDR3 is TGTGCCAGCAGCCAAGGACAGGGCAATCAGCCCCAGCATTTT. Its translation: CASSQGQGNQPQHF.

The genes are TRBV30 and TRBJ2-7; D unclear. CDR1 and CDR2 from the germline V gene are GTSNPN and SVGIG (reference sequence). The CDR3 is made up of 12 amino acids. Trimming shortened V by 2 bases and J by 4 bases, and 9 bases separated the two germline ends. This CDR3 is CAWSPDRYEQYF. In nucleotides, the CDR3 is TGTGCCTGGAGTCCCGATCGGTACGAGCAGTACTTC.

The chain joins TRBV5-5 to TRBJ2-2; 10 bases map to TRBD1. V shed 5 bases, J shed 5 bases, and the junction held 6 bases outside the gene matches. Germline-derived CDR1 and CDR2 are SGHKS and YYEKEE (reference sequence). The CDR3 loop spans 15 amino acids. In DNA, the CDR3 is TGTGCCAGCAGTGCTGACAGGGGGCGGACCGGGGAGCTGTTTTTT. Its translation is CASSADRGRTGELFF.

The V and J genes are TRBV2 and TRBJ1-1, with TRBD1 matching over 8 bases. The length of the CDR3 is 14 residues. The V gene's germline CDR1 is SNHLY and CDR2 FYNNEI. The V and J ends lost 10 bases and 10 bases, in that order; junction bases with no gene match: 17. Here the CDR3 reads CANHDRGKLRAAFF. The CDR3, as DNA: TGTGCCAACCATGACAGGGGTAAATTAAGGGCAGCTTTCTTT. Together with reference TRBV2 and TRBJ1-1, the CDR3 gives the full variable domain: EPEVTQTPSHQVTQMGQEVILRCVPISNHLYFYWYRQILGQKVEFLVSFYNNEISEKSEIFDDQFSVERPDGSNFTLKIRSTKLEDSAMYFCANHDRGKLRAAFFGQGTRLTVV.

The V and J genes are TRBV30 and TRBJ2-4; weak D call: TRBD2 (5 bases). V lost 0 bases to trimming and J lost 0 bases, with 9 bases between them. The CDR3 runs to 15 residues. Germline loops: CDR1 GTSNPN, CDR2 SVGIG (reference sequence). CDR3 DNA sequence: TGTGCCTGGAGTGTACACGGGATAGCCAAAAACATTCAGTACTTC. Its protein product is CAWSVHGIAKNIQYF.

This sequence joins TRBV4-1 and TRBJ2-1, with 9 bases lining up with TRBD2. The V segment lost 1 base and the J segment 9 bases; nucleotides outside the gene matches: 13. This CDR3 has 17 residues. Germline V CDR1 and CDR2: MGHRA, YSYEKL. Here the CDR3 reads CASSQGRGRGPTTEQFF. The CDR3 DNA sequence: TGCGCCAGCAGCCAAGGCCGCGGGAGGGGACCTACAACTGAGCAGTTCTTC.

V is TRBV30 and J is TRBJ1-2; D ambiguous. Germline V gene data show CDR1 as GTSNPN and CDR2 as SVGIG (reference sequence). With 1 base removed from V and 2 bases from J, the gap between germline ends came to 8 bases. The CDR3 is made up of 13 amino acids. CDR3 protein: CAWSEDGNYGYTF. Here the CDR3 DNA reads TGTGCCTGGAGTGAGGACGGCAACTATGGCTACACCTTC.